This TCR beta chain originates from a study of T cells in Graves' hyperthyroidism and ophthalmopathy. Uncontrolled infection, other autoimmune disease, pregnancy or lactation led to exclusion. The PBMCs studied were ones that came from 10 ml fresh peripheral blood. There are many counts of this clonotype. Antigen: not known. Amplification targeted TCR beta CDR3 regions from RNA transcripts. An initial round of RT-PCR targeting the TCR CDR3 relied on the HTBI primer set. MiXCR, run by TCRdb on the multiplex PCR reads, gives a single entry per CDR3 protein. The sample records almost 600,000 distinct CDR3 sequences, approximately 13% being singletons. Study findings and constraints: Blood also showed most of the thyroid clonotypes that were expanded above 0.001.

The source of this sequence is a woman aged 25 to 39 with Graves' hyperthyroidism that later progressed to Graves' ophthalmopathy. The sample taken for sequencing was blood.

The CDR3 protein is CATSDDRGGNEKLFF. CDR3 coding DNA: TGTGCCACCAGTGATGACCGGGGGGGTAACGAAAAACTGTTTTTT. This chain uses TRBV24-1 with TRBJ1-4; D perhaps matches TRBD1 (5 bases). In germline, CDR1 is KGHDR, CDR2 SFDVKD. V dropped 3 bases and J dropped 8 bases, with 15 bases sitting between them. The CDR3 has 15 amino acids.